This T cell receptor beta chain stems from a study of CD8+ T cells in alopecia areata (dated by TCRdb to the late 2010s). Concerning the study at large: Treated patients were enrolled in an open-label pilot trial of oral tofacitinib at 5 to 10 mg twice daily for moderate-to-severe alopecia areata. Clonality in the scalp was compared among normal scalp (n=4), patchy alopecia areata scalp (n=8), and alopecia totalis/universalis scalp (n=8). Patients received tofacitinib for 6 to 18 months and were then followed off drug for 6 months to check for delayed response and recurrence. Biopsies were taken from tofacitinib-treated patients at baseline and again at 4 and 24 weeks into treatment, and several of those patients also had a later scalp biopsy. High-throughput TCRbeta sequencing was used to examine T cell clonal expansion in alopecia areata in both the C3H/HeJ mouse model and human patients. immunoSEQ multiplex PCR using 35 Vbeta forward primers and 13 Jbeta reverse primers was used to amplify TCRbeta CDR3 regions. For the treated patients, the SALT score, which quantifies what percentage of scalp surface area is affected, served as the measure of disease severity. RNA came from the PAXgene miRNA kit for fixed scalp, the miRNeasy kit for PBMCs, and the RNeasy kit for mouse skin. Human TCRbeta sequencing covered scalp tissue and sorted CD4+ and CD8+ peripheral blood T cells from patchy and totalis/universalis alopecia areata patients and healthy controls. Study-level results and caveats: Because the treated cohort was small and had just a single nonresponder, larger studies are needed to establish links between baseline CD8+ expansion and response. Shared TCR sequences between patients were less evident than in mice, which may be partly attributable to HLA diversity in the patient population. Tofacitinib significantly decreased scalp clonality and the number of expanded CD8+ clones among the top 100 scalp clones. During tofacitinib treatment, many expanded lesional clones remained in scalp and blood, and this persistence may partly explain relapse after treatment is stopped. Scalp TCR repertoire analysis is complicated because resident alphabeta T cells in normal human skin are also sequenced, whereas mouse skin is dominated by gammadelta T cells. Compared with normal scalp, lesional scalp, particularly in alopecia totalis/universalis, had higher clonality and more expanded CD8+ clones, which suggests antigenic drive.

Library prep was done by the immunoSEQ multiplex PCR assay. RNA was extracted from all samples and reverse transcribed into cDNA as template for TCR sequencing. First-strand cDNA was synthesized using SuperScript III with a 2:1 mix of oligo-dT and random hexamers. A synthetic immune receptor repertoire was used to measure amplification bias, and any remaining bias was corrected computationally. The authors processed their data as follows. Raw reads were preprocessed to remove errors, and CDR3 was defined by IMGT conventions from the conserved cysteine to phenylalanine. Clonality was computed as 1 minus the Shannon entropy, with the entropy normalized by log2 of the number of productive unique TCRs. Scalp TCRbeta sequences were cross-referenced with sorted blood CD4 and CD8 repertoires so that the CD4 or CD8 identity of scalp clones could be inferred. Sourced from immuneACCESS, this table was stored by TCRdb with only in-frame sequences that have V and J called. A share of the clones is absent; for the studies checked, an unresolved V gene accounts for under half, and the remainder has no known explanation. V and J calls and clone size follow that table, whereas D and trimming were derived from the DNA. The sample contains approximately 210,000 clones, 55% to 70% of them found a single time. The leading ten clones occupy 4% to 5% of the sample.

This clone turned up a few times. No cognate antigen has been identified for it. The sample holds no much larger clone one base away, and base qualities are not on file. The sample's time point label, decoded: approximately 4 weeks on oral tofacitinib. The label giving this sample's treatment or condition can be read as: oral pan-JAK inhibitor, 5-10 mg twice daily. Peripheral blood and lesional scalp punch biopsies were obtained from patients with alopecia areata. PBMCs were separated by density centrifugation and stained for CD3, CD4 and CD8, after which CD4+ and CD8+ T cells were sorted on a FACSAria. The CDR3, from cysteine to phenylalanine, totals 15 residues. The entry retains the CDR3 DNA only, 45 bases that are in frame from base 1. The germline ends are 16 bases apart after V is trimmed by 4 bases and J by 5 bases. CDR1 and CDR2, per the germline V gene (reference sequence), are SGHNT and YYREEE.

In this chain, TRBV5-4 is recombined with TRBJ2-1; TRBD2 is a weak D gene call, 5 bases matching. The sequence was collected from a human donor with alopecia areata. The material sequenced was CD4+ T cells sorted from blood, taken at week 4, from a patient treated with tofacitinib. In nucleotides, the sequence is TGTGCCAGCAGCCCAACTAGTCGGGTTAACAATGAGCAGTTCTTC. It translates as CASSPTSRVNNEQFF.